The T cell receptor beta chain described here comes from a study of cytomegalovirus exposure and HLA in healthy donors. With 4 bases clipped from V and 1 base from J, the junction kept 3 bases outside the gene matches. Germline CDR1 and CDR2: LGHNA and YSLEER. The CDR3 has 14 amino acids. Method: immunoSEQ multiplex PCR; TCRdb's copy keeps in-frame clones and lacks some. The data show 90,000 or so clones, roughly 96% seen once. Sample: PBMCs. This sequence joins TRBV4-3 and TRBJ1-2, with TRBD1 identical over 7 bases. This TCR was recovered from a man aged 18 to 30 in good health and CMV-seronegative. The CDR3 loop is CASSRGTDNYGYTF. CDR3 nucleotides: TGCGCCAGCAGCCGAGGGACAGATAACTATGGCTACACCTTC.